This TCR beta chain was identified during a study of tumor-infiltrating lymphocytes in localized non-small cell lung cancer. Whole-study context: The cohort mixed smokers and never-smokers, several histologies, and some post-neoadjuvant-chemotherapy samples.

Concerning this clone itself: Its target is unknown. A junction boundary mismatches the germline segment, possibly from a read error.

TCRdb's table, derived via immunoSEQ multiplex PCR, lists solely in-frame clones and lacks some. The table lists roughly 24,000 clones, roughly two thirds of them singletons, with under 6.5% in the top ten. General study results and limits: T-cell fraction did not differ between immunotypes IM1 and IM2. Tumor T-cell fraction was not associated with recurrence-free survival. TCR sequencing covered a subset of patients with enough tissue.

This CDR3 contains 14 residues. CDR1 and CDR2 from the germline V gene are KGHSH and LQKENI. The sequence derives from a human donor with non-small cell lung cancer. The chain has TRBV18 and TRBJ1-3, with 9 bases identical to TRBD1. Source material: lung tumor tissue. CDR3 in amino acids: CASSPERTGDFLDF. The CDR3 DNA is TGTGCCAGCTCACCTGAGCGGACAGGGGACTTTCTTGACTTT.